This T cell receptor (beta chain) comes out of a study of CD8+CD57+ T cells in acquired aplastic anemia. Study-wide results and limits: Comparison of patients with controls identified around 28 shared CD8+ CDR3 sequences.

This clonotype was counted ten times or more. The antigen is not known. For sequencing, patients were chosen who had shown expansion of CD8+CD57+ cells by flow cytometry. The patients, all of them, had severe acquired aplastic anemia. Blood was sampled before the patients had received any therapy. TCR beta VDJ and CDR3 profiles were obtained from a genomic DNA template. MiXCR, run by TCRdb on the reads, gives a single entry per CDR3 protein. The table lists more than 95,000 distinct CDR3 sequences, approximately 40% of them singletons, with roughly 3% in the top ten. The CDR3 has 13 amino acids. The V segment lost 0 bases and the J segment 7 bases; nucleotides outside the gene matches: 5. CDR1 GTSNPN and CDR2 SVGIG come from the germline V gene (reference sequence).

This chain links TRBV30 with TRBJ2-7; TRBD1 agrees at 8 bases. This clonotype originated in a human donor with aplastic anemia. Sequencing was carried out using sorted CD4+, CD8+, or CD8+CD57+ T cells (not recorded which) from PBMCs. In nucleotides, the CDR3 is TGTGCCTGGAGTGTGGACAGGGCTTCGGAGCAGTACGTC. It is translated as CAWSVDRASEQYV.